A single sample is the source of the 10 T cell receptor beta chains below, sequenced in a study of T-cell memory formation after mild COVID-19. Via MiXCR, TCRdb re-called the 5' RACE reads, giving one row per CDR3 protein. In the table there are fewer than 700,000 distinct CDR3 sequences, roughly 21% of which are singletons. Sample: PBMCs or a T cell subset sorted from them (not recorded which). These receptors originate from an adult woman who had mild COVID-19 (a few samples of this study predate the infection). Cell type and time point are not known.

This clonotype was found a few times. The chain uses TRBV3-1 and TRBJ2-1; the D gene is possibly TRBD2 (5 bases). Trimming removed 4 bases at V and 2 bases at J, with 9 bases between. CDR1 and CDR2 (germline): LGHDT, YNNKEL (reference sequence). The CDR3 is 14 residues long. Here the CDR3 reads CASSRGAPYNEQFF. CDR3 coding DNA: TGTGCCAGCAGCCGGGGAGCCCCCTACAATGAGCAGTTCTTC.

This clonotype has only a few counts. V usage is TRBV5-1 and J usage is TRBJ2-7, with D perhaps TRBD1 or TRBD2 (5 bases each). The CDR3 has 12 amino acids. Germline CDR1 is SGHRS and CDR2 is YFSETQ. Trimming stripped 7 bases from V and 4 bases from J, with 12 bases between. The CDR3 loop reads CASGTTRYEQYF. CDR3 DNA sequence: TGCGCCAGCGGGACGACCAGATACGAGCAGTACTTC.

The chain is built from TRBV20-1 and TRBJ1-4, with 8 bases lining up with TRBD1. The V gene's germline CDR1 is DFQATT and CDR2 SNEGSKA (reference sequence). J was trimmed by 10 bases and V by 3 bases; bases with no gene match: 13. There are 15 residues in the CDR3. This CDR3 reads CSARSTGGVWGKLFF. The DNA for the CDR3 is TGCAGTGCTAGGAGTACAGGGGGGGTTTGGGGAAAACTGTTTTTT.

The chain joins TRBV6-5 to TRBJ1-3, with 11 bases matching TRBD1. The ends lost 0 bases at V and 2 bases at J; junction bases unmatched: 0. This CDR3 is 16 amino acids long. CDR1 MNHEY and CDR2 SVGAGI come from the germline V gene. The DNA of the CDR3 is TGTGCCAGCAGTTACTCGGACAGGGGGCCTGGAAACACCATATATTTT. As protein: CASSYSDRGPGNTIYF.

This clonotype was detected only a few times. The chain has TRBV4-1 and TRBJ2-2; D unclear. Trimming removed 3 bases from V and 3 bases from J, with 8 bases in between. From germline, CDR1 is MGHRA and CDR2 YSYEKL. CDR3 length: 14 amino acids. The CDR3 reads CASSHPGDTGELFF. In DNA form, the CDR3 reads TGCGCCAGCAGCCACCCCGGAGACACCGGGGAGCTGTTTTTT.

This chain joins TRBV20-1 and TRBJ2-1; tentatively, D is TRBD2 (6 bases). The germline CDR1 and CDR2 sequences are DFQATT and SNEGSKA (reference sequence). V lost 1 base and J 6 bases, leaving 16 bases between the germline ends. The CDR3 is 15 amino acids. DNA for the CDR3: TGCAGTGCTAGAGTCTGGGGGGATAATTTCAATGAGCAGTTCTTC. This encodes CSARVWGDNFNEQFF.

The rearrangement uses TRBV6-5 and TRBJ2-5; D may match TRBD1 or TRBD2 (6 bases each). Trimming cost V 2 bases and J 4 bases, with 14 bases left between them. This CDR3 comprises 15 residues. CDR1 and CDR2 from the germline V gene are MNHEY and SVGAGI. The CDR3 DNA follows: TGTGCCAGCAGTTACGAAGGGGGGATCACAGAGACCCAGTACTTC. Its protein product is CASSYEGGITETQYF.

This clonotype occurred a few times. CDR3 residues: CATSDPGGAPDTQYF. In DNA, the CDR3 is TGTGCCACCAGTGATCCAGGGGGCGCCCCAGATACGCAGTATTTT. V gene TRBV24-1 combines with J gene TRBJ2-3; 8 nucleotides match TRBD1. Germline trimming cut 3 bases from V and 4 bases from J; bases unmatched to any gene: 5. The germline CDR1 and CDR2 sequences are KGHDR and SFDVKD. This CDR3 comprises 15 residues.

This clonotype has more than one count but fewer than ten. The rearrangement uses TRBV7-3 and TRBJ1-1, with TRBD1 as a possible D gene (6 bases). The CDR3 extends over 14 amino acids. Germline CDR1 and CDR2: SGHTA and FQGTGA. V was cut by 4 bases and J by 4 bases, with 13 bases left in between. The CDR3 protein is CASSSGVGSTEAFF. The CDR3 nucleotides read TGTGCCAGCAGCTCAGGGGTTGGTAGCACTGAAGCTTTCTTT.

This clonotype was observed a handful of times. This chain joins TRBV7-2 and TRBJ2-7, with 8 positions matching TRBD1. Germline CDR1 reads SGHTA; CDR2 reads FQGNSA. Germline trimming cut 5 bases from V and 0 bases from J; bases unmatched to any gene: 9. This CDR3 region has 16 residues. DNA for the CDR3: TGTGCCAGCAGCGCGAGACAGGGGCCTACCTCCTACGAGCAGTACTTC. This encodes CASSARQGPTSYEQYF.